This T cell receptor (beta chain) was obtained from a study of blood T cells in healthy people across ages. Study findings and constraints: Fewer expanded clones and more diversity marked long-lived versus aged donors. Any conclusive comparison of naive versus antigen-experienced cells was prevented by using unsorted PBMCs.

CDR3 length: 15 amino acids. CDR1 and CDR2 from the germline V gene are SGHTA and FQGNSA. PCR was performed a second time for about 7 to 11 cycles using a sample-barcoded 5' primer and a J-beta primer mix. TCRdb fed the 5' RACE reads into MiXCR, producing one record per CDR3 protein. The profile shows over 1,300,000 distinct CDR3 sequences, 59% of them singletons. With respect to this clonotype: No antigen is known for it.

Caucasian, healthy and from Russia, the donors were aged between 6 and 90. This sequence originates from a man in his late teens or twenties in good health. What was sequenced was blood. This chain links TRBV7-2 with TRBJ2-4, with D possibly matching TRBD2 (5 bases). The J call may be in error: the DNA end matches TRBJ2-7 better. The CDR3: CASSPAGRTPYEQYF. DNA of the CDR3: TGTGCCAGCAGCCCCGCGGGCCGGACTCCTTACGAGCAGTACTTC.